Included here is one TCR beta chain sequence, with context. TCRdb re-called the RT-PCR reads through MiXCR, storing one row per CDR3 protein. The sample shows about 540,000 distinct CDR3 sequences, around 25% of them seen only once. This entry belongs to a study of response to subunit inactivated influenza vaccine. Trimming removed 7 bases at V and 2 bases at J, with 19 bases between. CDR1 is DFQATT, CDR2 SNEGSKA, per germline (reference sequence). The CDR3 is 15 residues long. These records were also assigned to another study, of T cells expressing NK-cell markers. As that report states: Production of TCR beta cDNA relied on 5'RACE template switching with UMIs. Eight donors were sequenced, seven testing HCMV-seropositive and one testing seronegative. An anti-gamma-delta TCR antibody restricted sorting to alpha-beta TCR T cells in several experiments. Uncertainty persisted over the HCMV specificity of expanded NKG2C+ T cell clones.

The chain links TRBV20-1 to TRBJ2-3, with unresolved D. Sequenced here: CD4+ T cells sorted from PBMCs, sampled roughly 13 days after vaccination. The TCR was taken from a man aged 50-60 years who received an inactivated influenza vaccine. The CDR3 sequence: CSVPLVASLTDTQYF. CDR3 in DNA: TGCAGTGTTCCTCTAGTCGCTAGTCTCACAGATACGCAGTATTTT.